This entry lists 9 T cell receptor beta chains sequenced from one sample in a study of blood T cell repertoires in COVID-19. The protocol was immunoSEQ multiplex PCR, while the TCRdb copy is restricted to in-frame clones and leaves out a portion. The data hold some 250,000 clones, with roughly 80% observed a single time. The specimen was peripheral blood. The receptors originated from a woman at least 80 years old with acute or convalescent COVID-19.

This CDR3 reads CASSSSYEQYF. Written as DNA, the CDR3 is TGTGCCAGCAGTTCGAGTTACGAGCAGTACTTC. This rearrangement joins TRBV12-3 or TRBV12-4 to TRBJ2-7; D remains ambiguous. Trimming left V 4 bases short and J 4 bases short, with 5 bases between. The CDR3 covers 11 residues.

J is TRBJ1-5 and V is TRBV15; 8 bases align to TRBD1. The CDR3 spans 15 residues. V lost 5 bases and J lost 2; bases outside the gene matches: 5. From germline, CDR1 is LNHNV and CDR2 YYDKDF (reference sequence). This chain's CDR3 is CATSGHRGGNQPQHF. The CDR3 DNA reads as TGTGCCACCAGCGGCCACAGGGGGGGCAATCAGCCCCAGCATTTT.

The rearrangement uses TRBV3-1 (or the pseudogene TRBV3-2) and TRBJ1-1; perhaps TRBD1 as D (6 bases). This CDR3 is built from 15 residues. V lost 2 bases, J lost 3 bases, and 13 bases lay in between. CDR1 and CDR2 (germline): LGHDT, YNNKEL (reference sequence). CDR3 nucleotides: TGTGCCAGCAGCCAAAAACAGGGTCTGGACACTGAAGCTTTCTTT. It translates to CASSQKQGLDTEAFF.

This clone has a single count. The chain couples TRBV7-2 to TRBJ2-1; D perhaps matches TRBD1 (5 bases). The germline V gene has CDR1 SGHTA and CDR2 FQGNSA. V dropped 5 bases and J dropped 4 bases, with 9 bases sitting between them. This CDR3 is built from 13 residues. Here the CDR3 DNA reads TGTGCCAGCAGCCTGCAGGGATACAATGAGCAGTTCTTC. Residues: CASSLQGYNEQFF.

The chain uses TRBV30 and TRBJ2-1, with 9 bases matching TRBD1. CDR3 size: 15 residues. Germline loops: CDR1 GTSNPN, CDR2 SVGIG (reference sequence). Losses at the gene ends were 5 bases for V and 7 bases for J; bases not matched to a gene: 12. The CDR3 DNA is TGTGCCTGGTATCCCTCCGGGACAGGGCGGAATGAGCAGTTCTTC. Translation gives CAWYPSGTGRNEQFF.

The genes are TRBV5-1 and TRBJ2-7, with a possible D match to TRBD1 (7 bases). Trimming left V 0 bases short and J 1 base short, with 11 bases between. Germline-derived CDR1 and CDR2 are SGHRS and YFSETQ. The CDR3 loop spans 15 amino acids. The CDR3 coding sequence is TGCGCCAGCAGCTTGGTGGCAGGGGGGTCCTACGAGCAGTACTTC. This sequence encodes CASSLVAGGSYEQYF.

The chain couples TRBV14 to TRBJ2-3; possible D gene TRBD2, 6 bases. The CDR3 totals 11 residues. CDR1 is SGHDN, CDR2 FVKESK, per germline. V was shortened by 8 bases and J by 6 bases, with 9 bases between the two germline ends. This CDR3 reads CASGAGDTQYF. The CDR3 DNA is TGTGCCAGCGGGGCGGGGGATACGCAGTATTTT.

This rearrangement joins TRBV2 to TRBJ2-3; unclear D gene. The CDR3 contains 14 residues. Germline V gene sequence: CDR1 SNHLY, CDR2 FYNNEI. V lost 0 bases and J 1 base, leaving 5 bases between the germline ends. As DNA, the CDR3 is TGTGCCAGCAGTGAAGCGCTACGCACAGATACGCAGTATTTT. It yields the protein CASSEALRTDTQYF.

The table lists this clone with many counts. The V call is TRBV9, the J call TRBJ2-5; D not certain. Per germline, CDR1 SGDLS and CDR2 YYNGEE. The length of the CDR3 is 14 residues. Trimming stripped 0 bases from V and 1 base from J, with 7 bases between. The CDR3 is CASSVGRSQETQYF. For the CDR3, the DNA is TGTGCCAGCAGCGTAGGCAGGTCCCAAGAGACCCAGTACTTC.